This T cell receptor beta chain originates from a study of blood T cell repertoires in COVID-19. Overall study: COVID-19 samples from acute and convalescent phases originated in the United States, Italy and Spain. Nucleic acid was either cDNA or gDNA, and it came from T cells, B-cell-depleted T cells, or PBMCs.

How the authors handled the data: Using reference gene primer amplification, nucleated cell counts were estimated. The repertoire was sequenced with immunoSEQ multiplex PCR; TCRdb's copy has only in-frame clones and lacks some. The D gene and trimming were derived from the DNA, and the V and J assignments and clone size from that table. The data hold 150,000 to 200,000 clones, with about four fifths observed a single time. Germline CDR1 is SNHLY and CDR2 is FYNNEI. J lost 7 bases, V lost 7 bases, and 8 bases had no gene match. CDR3 length: 13 residues. In this sample, this clone turned up a few times.

The sequencing input was peripheral blood. This clonotype originated in a man in his fifties or sixties with acute or convalescent COVID-19. The chain uses TRBV2 and TRBJ2-7; 9 bases fit TRBD1. The CDR3 loop is CASIGTGRGEQYF. For the CDR3, the DNA is TGTGCCAGCATCGGGACAGGGAGGGGGGAGCAGTACTTC.